This TCR beta chain was found in a study of T cells in localized non-small cell lung cancer. Study-wide findings and caveats: Measurement of T cell clonality placed uninvolved adjacent lung highest, above the level in tumor. Appearances in adjacent lung were noted for a median approximately 61 of the top 100 tumor clones.

On this clone itself: Its antigen is unidentified.

TCRdb's copy holds only in-frame clones and misses some; the assay was immunoSEQ multiplex PCR. The table records some 22,000 clones, around 85% of them present only once. The germline CDR1 and CDR2 sequences are KGHSH and LQKENI. Trimming pared 4 bases from V and 3 bases from J, leaving 13 bases between. CDR3 size: 14 residues. Material: peripheral blood, obtained before any cancer treatment. The chain uses TRBV18 and TRBJ2-7, with D perhaps being TRBD1 or TRBD2 (6 bases each). This TCR derives from a man aged 35 to 70 with stage I lung adenocarcinoma. CDR3 nucleotides: TGTGCCAGCTCACGGGGGGCAGGGGTCTACGAGCAGTACTTC. Translating gives CASSRGAGVYEQYF.